The entry below describes one T cell receptor beta chain. Sequencing used immunoSEQ multiplex PCR; TCRdb keeps in-frame clones, though not all of them. The repertoire holds 45,000 to 50,000 clones, with 70% to 90% as singletons. These data come from a study of blood T cell repertoires in COVID-19. Study information: The study drew acute and convalescent COVID-19 samples from the United States, Italy and Spain. In each case, the material was cDNA or gDNA derived from T cells, B-cell-depleted T cells, or PBMCs.

The CDR3 is 15 amino acids. The V and J ends lost 5 bases and 0 bases respectively, with 8 bases between them. CDR1 is MNHEY, CDR2 SVGEGT, per germline. Sequenced material: peripheral blood. The receptor was derived from an older woman with acute or convalescent COVID-19. The chain joins TRBV6-2 or TRBV6-3 to TRBJ1-6; the D is unclear. The DNA of the CDR3 is TGTGCCAGCAGTCCCGCGAGCTCCTATAATTCACCCCTCCACTTT. Residues: CASSPASSYNSPLHF.